This T cell receptor (beta chain) was sequenced during a study of shared clonotypes between healthy human individuals. Background on the study: In total, the donors were two women and a few men aged 18 to 49.

Naive CD8 cells lacked CD45RO, underwent positive selection for CCR7 and left out terminally differentiated effector memory CD45RA+ cells. Germline CDR1 and CDR2: MNHEY and SVGAGI. The CDR3 spans 14 residues. Trimming left V 2 bases short and J 2 bases short, with 10 bases between. As for this clone: Antigen: not known.

Overall study results and limits: It was anticipated that sequencing depth would influence how many clonotypes donors shared. The generation probabilities recorded for non-shared clonotypes fell below those of clonotypes shared by all four donors.

For every subset, genomic DNA was evenly distributed across several immunoSEQ plates. Assay: immunoSEQ multiplex PCR; the TCRdb copy retains only in-frame clones and omits some. The table includes about 2,100,000 clones, 93% detected once. The V call is TRBV6-5, the J call TRBJ2-7; D is undetermined. The material sequenced was naive CD8+ T cells from PBMCs. This TCR was sampled from a man between 18 and 35 years old in good health. Some clones in this sample may be carry-over from other donors' samples. The CDR3 nucleotides read TGTGCCAGCAGTTACGACAAACCCCCCTACGAGCAGTACTTC. The encoded protein is CASSYDKPPYEQYF.